A selection of T cell receptor beta chains follows, all from one sample in a study of OX40 agonist ivuxolimab in advanced cancers. Only in-frame clones appear in the TCRdb table, and some are missing; sequencing was by immunoSEQ multiplex PCR. The table lists 50,000 to 65,000 clones, 75% to 90% of them singletons, with roughly 0.68% in the top ten. The sequenced sample was CD4+ or CD8+ T cells sorted from blood, obtained in a trial of the OX40 agonist ivuxolimab. All receptors derive from an adult with an advanced solid tumor such as melanoma, head and neck, liver or kidney cancer. CDR3s include the opening cysteine and the closing phenylalanine or tryptophan. The order of the fields is V gene, J gene, D gene, CDR3 DNA, CDR3 protein. A D gene is named only where the DNA matches it firmly.

v_gene: TRBV10-1
j_gene: TRBJ2-5
d_gene: TRBD1
CDR3nt: TGCGCCAGCAGTGCAGGGAGACAGGGGGCTGTAGAGACCCAGTACTTC
CDR3aa: CASSAGRQGAVETQYF

v_gene: TRBV15
j_gene: TRBJ1-1
d_gene: -
CDR3nt: TGTGCCACCAGCAGAGGAGGGACCCAGGGTGAAGCTTTCTTT
CDR3aa: CATSRGGTQGEAFF

v_gene: TRBV6-1
j_gene: TRBJ1-6
d_gene: -
CDR3nt: TGTGCCAGCAGTCGGCCAGGGAGCCAGGCACCCCTCCACTTT
CDR3aa: CASSRPGSQAPLHF

v_gene: TRBV29-1
j_gene: TRBJ2-2
d_gene: -
CDR3nt: TGCAGCGCAGATGGGACATACACCGGGGAGCTGTTTTTT
CDR3aa: CSADGTYTGELFF

v_gene: TRBV11-2
j_gene: TRBJ2-5
d_gene: TRBD2
CDR3nt: TGTGCCAGCAGCTTAGTCCCATCCGGGGGCGGGGGGAACCAAGAGACCCAGTACTTC
CDR3aa: CASSLVPSGGGGNQETQYF

v_gene: TRBV7-3
j_gene: TRBJ2-3
d_gene: TRBD2
CDR3nt: TGTGCCAGCAGCTCCGGACTAGCGACAGATACGCAGTATTTT
CDR3aa: CASSSGLATDTQYF

v_gene: TRBV28
j_gene: TRBJ2-5
d_gene: -
CDR3nt: TGTGCCAGCAGTTTATTTCGGGCAGGGCAAGAGACCCAGTACTTC
CDR3aa: CASSLFRAGQETQYF

v_gene: TRBV5-5
j_gene: TRBJ2-5
d_gene: -
CDR3nt: TGTGCCAGCAGCTTGGGGGTGGGGAGCAAAGAGACCCAGTACTTC
CDR3aa: CASSLGVGSKETQYF

v_gene: TRBV19
j_gene: TRBJ2-3
d_gene: -
CDR3nt: TGTGCCAGTAACTTACAGGGCACAGATACGCAGTATTTT
CDR3aa: CASNLQGTDTQYF

v_gene: TRBV5-5
j_gene: TRBJ2-5
d_gene: -
CDR3nt: TGTGCCAGCAGCCGACCCCAAGAGACCCAGTACTTC
CDR3aa: CASSRPQETQYF

v_gene: TRBV5-1
j_gene: TRBJ2-1
d_gene: -
CDR3nt: TGCGCCAGCAGCTTGGCCGGTAGGGGGAGTGAGCAGTTCTTC
CDR3aa: CASSLAGRGSEQFF

v_gene: TRBV6-1
j_gene: TRBJ2-1
d_gene: -
CDR3nt: TGTGCCAGCAGTGAAGGGAGGGGGGGCGAGCAGTTCTTC
CDR3aa: CASSEGRGGEQFF

v_gene: TRBV6-1
j_gene: TRBJ2-7
d_gene: TRBD2
CDR3nt: TGTGCCAGCAGGGCTGGACTAGCGGGCTCGGGGCAGTACTTC
CDR3aa: CASRAGLAGSGQYF

v_gene: TRBV6-1
j_gene: TRBJ1-1
d_gene: -
CDR3nt: TGTGCCAGCAGCAAGGATTTTGAAGCTTTCTTT
CDR3aa: CASSKDFEAFF

v_gene: TRBV4-2
j_gene: TRBJ2-7
d_gene: -
CDR3nt: TGTGCCAGCAGCCAAGAATTGGGGTACGAGCAGTACTTC
CDR3aa: CASSQELGYEQYF

v_gene: TRBV5-5
j_gene: TRBJ2-7
d_gene: -
CDR3nt: TGTGCCAGCAGCTTGGATGGGGTTCGGACCAGCGAGCAGTACTTC
CDR3aa: CASSLDGVRTSEQYF

v_gene: TRBV4-2
j_gene: TRBJ1-5
d_gene: -
CDR3nt: TGTGCCAGCAGCCAAACGACAGCTCAAAATCAGCCCCAGCATTTT
CDR3aa: CASSQTTAQNQPQHF

v_gene: TRBV29-1
j_gene: TRBJ1-5
d_gene: -
CDR3nt: TGCAGCGTTGAGGAGTGTAAGGTTATTGGCAATCAGCCCCAGCATTTT
CDR3aa: CSVEECKVIGNQPQHF

v_gene: TRBV7-8
j_gene: TRBJ1-1
d_gene: -
CDR3nt: TGTGCCAGCAGCTTAGCGCGAGGCAGGGCAATGAACACTGAAGCTTTCTTT
CDR3aa: CASSLARGRAMNTEAFF

v_gene: TRBV18
j_gene: TRBJ2-2
d_gene: -
CDR3nt: TGTGCCAGCTCACCGAGCAAGGCGAACACCGGGGAGCTGTTTTTT
CDR3aa: CASSPSKANTGELFF

v_gene: TRBV5-1
j_gene: TRBJ1-6
d_gene: -
CDR3nt: TGCGCCAGCAGCTTAGAAAGGGGCATTGACTCACCCCTCCACTTT
CDR3aa: CASSLERGIDSPLHF

v_gene: TRBV19
j_gene: TRBJ1-5
d_gene: -
CDR3nt: TGTGCCAGTAACGACAGGTTCAATCAGCCCCAGCATTTT
CDR3aa: CASNDRFNQPQHF

v_gene: TRBV28
j_gene: TRBJ1-5
d_gene: TRBD1
CDR3nt: TGTGCCAGCAGTTCGGACAGGGGCAATCAGCCCCAGCATTTT
CDR3aa: CASSSDRGNQPQHF

v_gene: TRBV9
j_gene: TRBJ1-3
d_gene: -
CDR3nt: TGTGCCAGCAGCGTAGCGGGAGGGCCTGGAAACACCATATATTTT
CDR3aa: CASSVAGGPGNTIYF

v_gene: TRBV28
j_gene: TRBJ1-2
d_gene: -
CDR3nt: TGTGCCAGCAGAGGGACACCCGGGGACTATGGCTACACCTTC
CDR3aa: CASRGTPGDYGYTF

v_gene: TRBV6-5
j_gene: TRBJ2-7
d_gene: TRBD1
CDR3nt: TGTGCCAGCAGTACCCGACAGGGGTCCTACGAGCAGTACTTC
CDR3aa: CASSTRQGSYEQYF

v_gene: TRBV19
j_gene: TRBJ2-7
d_gene: TRBD1
CDR3nt: TGTGCCAGTAGTATAGGGACAGGGTCCAGCTCCTACGAGCAGTACTTC
CDR3aa: CASSIGTGSSSYEQYF

v_gene: TRBV5-1
j_gene: TRBJ1-5
d_gene: -
CDR3nt: TGCGCCAGCAGCTTGGAGGGCGGACAGCTAAATCAGCCCCAGCATTTT
CDR3aa: CASSLEGGQLNQPQHF

v_gene: TRBV5-1
j_gene: TRBJ2-1
d_gene: -
CDR3nt: TGCGCCAGCAGCTTGGACGGGACGGACTCCTACAATGAGCAGTTCTTC
CDR3aa: CASSLDGTDSYNEQFF

v_gene: TRBV6-5
j_gene: TRBJ1-5
d_gene: TRBD1
CDR3nt: TGTGCCAGCAGTAAGGGACAGGGATCGCGGCCCCAGCATTTT
CDR3aa: CASSKGQGSRPQHF